Each of the 2 T cell receptor beta chains below was sequenced from the same sample in a study of T cells in Graves' hyperthyroidism and ophthalmopathy (dated by TCRdb to between 2018 and 2021). The library was produced with multiplex PCR. Sequencer: Illumina HiSeq 2000. TCR beta CDR3 regions were amplified from RNA transcripts. The TCR CDR3 was subjected to a first round of RT-PCR using the HTBI primer set and the Qiagen OneStep RT-PCR kit. The public reads were quality trimmed at Q25 with fastp and then assembled into clones with MiXCR by TCRdb, keeping productive beta chains. Rows with one shared CDR3 protein collapse into an entry with the most common genes and DNA. The table for this sample lists roughly 240,000 distinct CDR3 sequences; around 24% of them were counted only once. The ten largest account for about a third of the sample. The sample was blood. Receptors were obtained from a woman aged 40 to 50 with Graves' ophthalmopathy.

The rearrangement joins TRBV9 to TRBJ1-1, with TRBD1 matching over 11 bases. The V gene's germline CDR1 is SGDLS and CDR2 YYNGEE. The CDR3 sequence is 15 residues long. The J segment lost 5 bases and the V segment lost 4 bases, leaving 7 bases of the junction unmatched. The CDR3 DNA reads TGTGCCAGCAGCCCCGGGGACAGGGGGTGGACTGAAGCTTTCTTT. Amino acids: CASSPGDRGWTEAFF.

This clonotype has a handful of counts. The J gene is TRBJ1-2, the V gene TRBV5-1; 8 bases line up with TRBD1. The germline V gene has CDR1 SGHRS and CDR2 YFSETQ. The CDR3 runs to 14 residues. V trimming: 4 bases; J trimming: 4 bases; junction bases outside the gene matches: 6. CDR3 nucleotide sequence: TGCGCCAGCAGCCCGACAGGGGTGACCTATGGCTACACCTTC. Translation: CASSPTGVTYGYTF.